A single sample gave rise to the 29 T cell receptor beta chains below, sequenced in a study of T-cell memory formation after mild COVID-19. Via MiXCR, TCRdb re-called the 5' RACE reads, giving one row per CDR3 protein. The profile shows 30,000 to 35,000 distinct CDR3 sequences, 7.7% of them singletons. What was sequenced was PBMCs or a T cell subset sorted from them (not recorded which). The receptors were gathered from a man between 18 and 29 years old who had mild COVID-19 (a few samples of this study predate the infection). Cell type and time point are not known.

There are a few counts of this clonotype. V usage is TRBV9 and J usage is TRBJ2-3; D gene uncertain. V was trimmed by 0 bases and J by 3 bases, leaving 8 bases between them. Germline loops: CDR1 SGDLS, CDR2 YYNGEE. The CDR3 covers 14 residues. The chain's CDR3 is CASSVAPGTDTQYF. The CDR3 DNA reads TGTGCCAGCAGCGTAGCGCCCGGTACAGATACGCAGTATTTT.

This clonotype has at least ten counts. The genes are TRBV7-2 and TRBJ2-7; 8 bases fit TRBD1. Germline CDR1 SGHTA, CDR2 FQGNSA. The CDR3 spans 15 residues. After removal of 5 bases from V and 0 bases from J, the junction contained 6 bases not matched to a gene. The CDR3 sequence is CASSAGQGTSYEQYF. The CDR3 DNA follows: TGTGCCAGCAGCGCCGGACAGGGTACCTCCTACGAGCAGTACTTC. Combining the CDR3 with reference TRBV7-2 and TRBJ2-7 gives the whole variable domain GAGVSQSPSNKVTEKGKDVELRCDPISGHTALYWYRQSLGQGLEFLIYFQGNSAPDKSGLPSDRFSAERTGGSVSTLTIQRTQQEDSAVYLCASSAGQGTSYEQYFGPGTRLTVT.

The CDR3 loop is CASSPPGGNTIYF. The CDR3 DNA reads as TGCGCCAGCAGCCCGCCGGGGGGAAACACCATATATTTT. The V call is TRBV5-1, the J call TRBJ1-3; no definite D call. The CDR3 is 13 residues long. Trimming took off 4 bases at V and 4 bases at J, with 9 bases between the two ends. Per germline, CDR1 SGHRS and CDR2 YFSETQ. The full variable domain, completed using reference TRBV5-1 and TRBJ1-3, is KAGVTQTPRYLIKTRGQQVTLSCSPISGHRSVSWYQQTPGQGLQFLFEYFSETQRNKGNFPGRFSGRQFSNSRSEMNVSTLELGDSALYLCASSPPGGNTIYFGEGSWLTVV.

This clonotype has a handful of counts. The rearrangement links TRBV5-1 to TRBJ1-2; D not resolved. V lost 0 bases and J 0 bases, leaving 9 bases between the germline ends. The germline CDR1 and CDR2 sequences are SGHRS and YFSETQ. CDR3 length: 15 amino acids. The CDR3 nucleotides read TGCGCCAGCAGCTTGGCCCTAGGATCTAACTATGGCTACACCTTC. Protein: CASSLALGSNYGYTF.

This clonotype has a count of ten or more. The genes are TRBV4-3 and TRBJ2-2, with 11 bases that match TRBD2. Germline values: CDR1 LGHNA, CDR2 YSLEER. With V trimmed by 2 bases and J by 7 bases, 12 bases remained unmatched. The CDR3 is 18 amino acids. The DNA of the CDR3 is TGCGCCAGCAGCCAAATTACTGGGACTAGCGGCGGTGGCGGGGAGCTGTTTTTT. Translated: CASSQITGTSGGGGELFF.

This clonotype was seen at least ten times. The CDR3 region is CAIRGTSGGTDTQYF. The CDR3 bases are TGTGCCATCAGAGGGACTAGCGGGGGAACAGATACGCAGTATTTT. The chain joins TRBV10-3 to TRBJ2-3; 14 bases are a match to TRBD2. The germline gives CDR1 ENHRY, CDR2 SYGVKD. The J segment lost 3 bases and the V segment lost 6 bases, leaving 2 bases of the junction unmatched. The CDR3 length is 15 residues.

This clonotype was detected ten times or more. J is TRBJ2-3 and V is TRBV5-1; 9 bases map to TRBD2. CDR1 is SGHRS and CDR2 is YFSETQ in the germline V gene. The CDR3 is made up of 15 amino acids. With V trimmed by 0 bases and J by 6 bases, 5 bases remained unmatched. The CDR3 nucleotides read TGCGCCAGCAGCTTGGCGGTAGCGGGAGTCGATACGCAGTATTTT. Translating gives CASSLAVAGVDTQYF.

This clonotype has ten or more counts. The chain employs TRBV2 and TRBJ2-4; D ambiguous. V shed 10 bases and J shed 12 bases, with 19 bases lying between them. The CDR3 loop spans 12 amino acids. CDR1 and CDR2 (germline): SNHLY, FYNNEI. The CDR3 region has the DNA TGTGCCATCGCTCTTACGGAGACAACTCAGTACTTC. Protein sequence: CAIALTETTQYF.

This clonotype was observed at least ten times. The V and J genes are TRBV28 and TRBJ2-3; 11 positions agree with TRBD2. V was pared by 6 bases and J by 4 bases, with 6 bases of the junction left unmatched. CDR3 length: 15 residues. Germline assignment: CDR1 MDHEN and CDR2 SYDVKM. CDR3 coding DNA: TGTGCCAGCAGGGTAGCGGGGGGGCATGCAGATACGCAGTATTTT. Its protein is CASRVAGGHADTQYF.

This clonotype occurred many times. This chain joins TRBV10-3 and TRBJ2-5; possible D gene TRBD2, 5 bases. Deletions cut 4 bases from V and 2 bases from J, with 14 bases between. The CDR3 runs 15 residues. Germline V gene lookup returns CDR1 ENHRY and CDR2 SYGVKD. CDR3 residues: CAISGSGNQQETQYF. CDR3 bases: TGTGCCATCAGTGGGTCCGGGAACCAACAAGAGACCCAGTACTTC.

Written as DNA, the CDR3 is TGTGCCAGCGGGCTTCTCTCCACCGGGGAGCTGTTTTTT. Translation gives CASGLLSTGELFF. The V gene is TRBV27, the J gene TRBJ2-2; D gene uncertain. Germline CDR1 and CDR2: MNHEY and SMNVEV (reference sequence). V shed 8 bases and J shed 4 bases, with 11 bases lying between them. The CDR3 consists of 13 residues.

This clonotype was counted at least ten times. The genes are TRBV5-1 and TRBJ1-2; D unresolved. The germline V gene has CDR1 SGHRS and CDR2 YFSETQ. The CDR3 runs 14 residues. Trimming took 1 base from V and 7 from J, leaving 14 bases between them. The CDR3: CASSLSQAGGGYTF. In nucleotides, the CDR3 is TGCGCCAGCAGCTTGAGTCAGGCGGGCGGTGGCTACACCTTC. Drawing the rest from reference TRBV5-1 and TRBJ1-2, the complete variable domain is KAGVTQTPRYLIKTRGQQVTLSCSPISGHRSVSWYQQTPGQGLQFLFEYFSETQRNKGNFPGRFSGRQFSNSRSEMNVSTLELGDSALYLCASSLSQAGGGYTFGSGTRLTVV.

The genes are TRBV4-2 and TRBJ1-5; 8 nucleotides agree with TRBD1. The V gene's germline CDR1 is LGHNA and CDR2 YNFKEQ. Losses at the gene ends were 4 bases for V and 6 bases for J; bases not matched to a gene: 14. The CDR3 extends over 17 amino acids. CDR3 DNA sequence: TGTGCCAGCAGCCCAGCGGGGGAAACAGGGGGGGTTCAGCCCCAGCATTTT. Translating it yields CASSPAGETGGVQPQHF.

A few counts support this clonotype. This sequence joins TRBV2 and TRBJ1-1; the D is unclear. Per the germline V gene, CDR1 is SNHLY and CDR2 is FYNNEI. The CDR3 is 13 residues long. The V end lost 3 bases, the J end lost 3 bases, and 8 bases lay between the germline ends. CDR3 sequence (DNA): TGTGCCAGCAGTGAGAGGAGGTACACTGAAGCTTTCTTT. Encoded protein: CASSERRYTEAFF.

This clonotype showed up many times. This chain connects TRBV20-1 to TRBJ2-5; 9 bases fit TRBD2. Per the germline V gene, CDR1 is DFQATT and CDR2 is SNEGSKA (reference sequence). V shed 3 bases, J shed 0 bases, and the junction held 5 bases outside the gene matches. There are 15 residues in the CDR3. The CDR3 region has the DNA TGCAGTGCTAGGGCAGCTAGCGGGGACCAAGAGACCCAGTACTTC. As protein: CSARAASGDQETQYF.

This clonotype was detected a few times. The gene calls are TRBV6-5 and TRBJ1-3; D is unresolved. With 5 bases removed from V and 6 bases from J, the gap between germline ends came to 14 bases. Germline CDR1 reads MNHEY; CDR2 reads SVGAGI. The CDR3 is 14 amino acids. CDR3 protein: CASSVTPVANTIYF. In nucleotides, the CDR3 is TGTGCCAGCAGTGTGACTCCCGTGGCAAACACCATATATTTT.

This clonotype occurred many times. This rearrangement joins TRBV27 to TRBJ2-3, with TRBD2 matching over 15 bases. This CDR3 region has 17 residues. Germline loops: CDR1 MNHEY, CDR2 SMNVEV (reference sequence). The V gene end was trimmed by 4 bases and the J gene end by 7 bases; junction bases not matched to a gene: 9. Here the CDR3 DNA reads TGTGCCAGCAGTTCCCCTTGGACTAGCGGGGGGGGTTATACGCAGTATTTT. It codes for CASSSPWTSGGGYTQYF.

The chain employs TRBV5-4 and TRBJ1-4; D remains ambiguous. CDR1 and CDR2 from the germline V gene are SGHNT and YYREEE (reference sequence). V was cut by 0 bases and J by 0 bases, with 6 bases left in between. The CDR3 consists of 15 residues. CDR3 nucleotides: TGTGCCAGCAGCTTGGGGGGAGCAACTAATGAAAAACTGTTTTTT. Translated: CASSLGGATNEKLFF.

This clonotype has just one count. CDR3 in DNA: TGCGCCAGCAGCTTCGGGACTAGCGGGTACAATGAGCAGTTCTTC. Protein sequence: CASSFGTSGYNEQFF. The rearrangement uses TRBV5-1 and TRBJ2-1; 12 nucleotides line up with TRBD2. This CDR3 region has 15 residues. V gave up 2 bases and J gave up 4 bases; unmatched junction bases: 1. Germline loops: CDR1 SGHRS, CDR2 YFSETQ.

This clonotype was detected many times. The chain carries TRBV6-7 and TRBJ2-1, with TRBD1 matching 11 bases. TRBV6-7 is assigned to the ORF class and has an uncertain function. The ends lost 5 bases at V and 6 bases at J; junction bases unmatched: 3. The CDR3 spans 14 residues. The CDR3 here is CASSPGTGGNEQFF. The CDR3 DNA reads TGTGCCAGCAGTCCCGGGACAGGGGGCAATGAGCAGTTCTTC.

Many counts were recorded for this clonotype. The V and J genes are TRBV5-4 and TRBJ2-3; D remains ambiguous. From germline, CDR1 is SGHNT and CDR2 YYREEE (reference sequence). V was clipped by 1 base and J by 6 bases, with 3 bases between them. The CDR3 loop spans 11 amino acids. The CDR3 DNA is TGTGCCAGCAGCTTGCGTGATACGCAGTATTTT. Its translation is CASSLRDTQYF.

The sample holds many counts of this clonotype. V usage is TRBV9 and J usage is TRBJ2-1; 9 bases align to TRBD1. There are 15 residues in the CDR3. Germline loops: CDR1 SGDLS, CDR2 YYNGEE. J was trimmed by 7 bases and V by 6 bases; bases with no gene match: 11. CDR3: CASTVDGTGYNEQFF. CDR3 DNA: TGTGCCAGCACCGTTGACGGGACAGGGTATAATGAGCAGTTCTTC. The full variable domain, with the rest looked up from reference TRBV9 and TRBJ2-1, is DSGVTQTPKHLITATGQRVTLRCSPRSGDLSVYWYQQSLDQGLQFLIQYYNGEERAKGNILERFSAQQFPDLHSELNLSSLELGDSALYFCASTVDGTGYNEQFFGPGTRLTVL.

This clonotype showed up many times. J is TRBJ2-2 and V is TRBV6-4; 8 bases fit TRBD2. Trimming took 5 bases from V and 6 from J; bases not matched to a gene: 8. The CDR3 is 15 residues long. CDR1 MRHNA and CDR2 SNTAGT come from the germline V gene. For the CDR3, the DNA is TGTGCCAGCAGTTCGGGACTAGAAGGCTCCGGGGAGCTGTTTTTT. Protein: CASSSGLEGSGELFF.

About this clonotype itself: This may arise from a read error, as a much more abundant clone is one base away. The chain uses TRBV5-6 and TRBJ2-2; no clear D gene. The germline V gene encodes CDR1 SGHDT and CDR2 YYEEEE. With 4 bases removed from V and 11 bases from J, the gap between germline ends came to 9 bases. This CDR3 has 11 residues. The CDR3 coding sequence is TGTGCCAGCAGCGCCGGCAGTGAGCTGTTTTTT. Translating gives CASSAGSELFF.

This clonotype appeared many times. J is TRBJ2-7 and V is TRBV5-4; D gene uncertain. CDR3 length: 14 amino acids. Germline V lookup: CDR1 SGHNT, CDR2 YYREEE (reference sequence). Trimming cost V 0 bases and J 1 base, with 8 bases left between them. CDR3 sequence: CASSLGRQSYEQYV. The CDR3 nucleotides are TGTGCCAGCAGCTTGGGTCGCCAGTCCTACGAGCAGTACGTC.

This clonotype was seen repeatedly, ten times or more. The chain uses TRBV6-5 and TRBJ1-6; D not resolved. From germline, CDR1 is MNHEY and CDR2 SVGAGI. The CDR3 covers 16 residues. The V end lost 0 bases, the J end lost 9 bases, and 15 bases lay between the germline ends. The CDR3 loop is CASSYSASWGGSPLHF. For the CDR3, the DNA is TGTGCCAGCAGTTACTCGGCCAGCTGGGGTGGTTCACCCCTCCACTTT.

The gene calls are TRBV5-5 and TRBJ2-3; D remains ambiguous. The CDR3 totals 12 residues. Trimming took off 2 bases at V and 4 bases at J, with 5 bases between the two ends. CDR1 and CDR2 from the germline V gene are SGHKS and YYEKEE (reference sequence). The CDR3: CASSFASDTQYF. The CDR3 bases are TGTGCCAGCAGCTTCGCATCAGATACGCAGTATTTT. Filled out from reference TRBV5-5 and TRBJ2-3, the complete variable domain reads DAGVTQSPTHLIKTRGQQVTLRCSPISGHKSVSWYQQVLGQGPQFIFQYYEKEERGRGNFPDRFSARQFPNYSSELNVNALLLGDSALYLCASSFASDTQYFGPGTRLTVL.

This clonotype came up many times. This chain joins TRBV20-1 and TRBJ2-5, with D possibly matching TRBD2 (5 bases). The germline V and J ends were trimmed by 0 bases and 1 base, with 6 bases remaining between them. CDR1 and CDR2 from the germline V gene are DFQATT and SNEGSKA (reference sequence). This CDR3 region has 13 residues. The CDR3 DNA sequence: TGCAGTGCTAGAGATCTAGCCCAAGAGACCCAGTACTTC. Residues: CSARDLAQETQYF.

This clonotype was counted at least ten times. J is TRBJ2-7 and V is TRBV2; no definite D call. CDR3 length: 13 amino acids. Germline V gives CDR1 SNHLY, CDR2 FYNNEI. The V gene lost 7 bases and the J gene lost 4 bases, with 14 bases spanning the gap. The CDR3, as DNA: TGTGCCAGCACTCAAGGGTTGGGATACGAGCAGTACTTC. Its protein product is CASTQGLGYEQYF.